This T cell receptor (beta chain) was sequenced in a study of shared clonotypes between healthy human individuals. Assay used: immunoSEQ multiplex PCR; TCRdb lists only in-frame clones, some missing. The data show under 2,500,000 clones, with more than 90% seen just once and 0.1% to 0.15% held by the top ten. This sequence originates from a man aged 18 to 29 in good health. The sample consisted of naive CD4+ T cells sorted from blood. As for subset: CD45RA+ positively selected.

CDR3 sequence reads: CASSLYGTDTQYF. The CDR3 DNA reads TGTGCCAGCAGTTTATATGGCACAGATACGCAGTATTTT. The J gene is TRBJ2-3, the V gene TRBV27; no reliable D call. This CDR3 comprises 13 residues. The V end lost 1 base, the J end lost 1 base, and 3 bases lay between the germline ends. Germline values: CDR1 MNHEY, CDR2 SMNVEV (reference sequence).